The 25 T cell receptor beta chains in this list originate from one sample, sequenced in a study of cytomegalovirus exposure and HLA in healthy donors. The PCR employed 60 Vbeta primers together with 13 Jbeta primers. TCRdb's copy holds only in-frame clones and misses some; the assay was immunoSEQ multiplex PCR. Counted here are around 140,000 clones, 82% occurring once; the ten biggest clones make up less than 10%. The specimen sequenced was PBMCs. The origin of the receptors is a woman aged 45-60 years in good health and CMV-seropositive.

This rearrangement joins TRBV7-9 to TRBJ2-5; 8 bases agree with TRBD1. With 4 bases clipped from V and 4 bases from J, the junction kept 8 bases outside the gene matches. Germline V gives CDR1 SEHNR, CDR2 FQNEAQ (reference sequence). This CDR3 is built from 15 residues. CDR3 sequence: CASSSRGTGGETQYF. The CDR3 region has the DNA TGTGCCAGCAGCTCCCGGGGGACAGGTGGAGAGACCCAGTACTTC.

The chain couples TRBV7-9 to TRBJ1-4; no definite D call. Germline V gives CDR1 SEHNR, CDR2 FQNEAQ (reference sequence). The CDR3 is 15 residues long. The V end was cut by 6 bases, the J end by 0 bases, with 11 bases between. CDR3: CASRGPFATNEKLFF. DNA of the CDR3: TGTGCCAGCAGGGGCCCCTTCGCAACTAATGAAAAACTGTTTTTT.

The rearrangement uses TRBV29-1 and TRBJ1-1; 10 bases are a match to TRBD1. After removal of 4 bases from V and 5 bases from J, the junction contained 4 bases not matched to a gene. This CDR3 region has 13 residues. CDR1 SQVTM and CDR2 ANQGSEA come from the germline V gene. CDR3 in amino acids: CSVGGQGLTEAFF. CDR3 in DNA: TGCAGCGTTGGGGGACAGGGGCTAACTGAAGCTTTCTTT.

The rearrangement joins TRBV10-2 to TRBJ2-5; possible D gene TRBD2, 5 bases. The germline V gene has CDR1 WSHSY and CDR2 SAAADI. The V end was cut by 8 bases, the J end by 7 bases, with 11 bases between. This CDR3 comprises 11 residues. This CDR3 reads CASLGAGTQYF. Written as DNA, the CDR3 is TGCGCCAGCTTAGGCGCGGGGACCCAGTACTTC.

This clone was counted once. The chain employs TRBV7-3 and TRBJ1-1, with D perhaps matching TRBD1 (5 bases). Germline CDR1 SGHTA, CDR2 FQGTGA. The CDR3 consists of 13 residues. V lost 6 bases, J lost 7 bases, and 15 bases lay in between. In nucleotides, the CDR3 is TGTGCCAGCAGAAGTACAACGACAGATGAAGCTTTCTTT. Translated, it gives CASRSTTTDEAFF.

CDR3: CASSPPFKGNQPQHF. CDR3 DNA: TGTGCCAGCTCACCACCGTTTAAGGGGAATCAGCCCCAGCATTTT. The rearrangement links TRBV18 to TRBJ1-5; tentatively, D is TRBD1 (5 bases). Germline V gene data show CDR1 as KGHSH and CDR2 as LQKENI. There are 15 residues in the CDR3. Trimming removed 0 bases from V and 4 bases from J, with 10 bases in between.

This clone appeared a few times. The chain is built from TRBV2 and TRBJ2-1, with 13 bases identical to TRBD2. Germline CDR1 is SNHLY and CDR2 is FYNNEI. The CDR3 loop spans 15 amino acids. The ends lost 6 bases at V and 8 bases at J; junction bases unmatched: 7. The CDR3 nucleotides are TGTGCCAGCAGGGCTACTAGCGGGGGGGGGCATGAGCAGTTCTTC. Amino acid sequence: CASRATSGGGHEQFF.

This sequence joins TRBV4-3 and TRBJ1-2; TRBD1 is a possible D gene (6 bases). CDR1 and CDR2 from the germline V gene are LGHNA and YSLEER. The CDR3 has 15 amino acids. V lost 0 bases, J lost 2 bases, and 10 bases lay in between. DNA of the CDR3: TGCGCCAGCAGCCAAGAGTGGGGGCTGAACTATGGCTACACCTTC. It codes for CASSQEWGLNYGYTF.

As concerns this clone: One end of the junction is discordant with germline, which a read error may explain. The V gene is TRBV4-1, the J gene TRBJ1-1; 7 bases agree with TRBD1. The CDR3 runs 14 residues. The germline V gene has CDR1 MGHRA and CDR2 YSYEKL. This CDR3 is CASSQVVGTDRRLF. The CDR3 region has the DNA TGCGCCAGCAGCCAAGTCGTCGGGACAGACAGGAGGCTCTTT.

The V and J genes are TRBV5-5 and TRBJ2-5; D uncertain. V was cut by 4 bases and J by 5 bases, with 9 bases left in between. Looked up from germline, CDR1 is SGHKS and CDR2 is YYEKEE (reference sequence). This CDR3 contains 12 residues. CDR3 sequence: CASSPVRETQYF. CDR3 sequence (DNA): TGTGCCAGCAGCCCGGTCAGGGAGACCCAGTACTTC.

The chain carries TRBV9 and TRBJ1-5; D perhaps matches TRBD1 (5 bases). Germline V gene lookup returns CDR1 SGDLS and CDR2 YYNGEE. CDR3 length: 14 amino acids. The V end lost 0 bases, the J end lost 5 bases, and 9 bases lay between the germline ends. This CDR3 is CASSVGGGDQPQHF. The CDR3 nucleotides are TGTGCCAGCAGCGTAGGCGGGGGTGATCAGCCCCAGCATTTT.

V gene TRBV6-5 combines with J gene TRBJ1-1, with D perhaps matching TRBD1 (5 bases). Germline lookup yields CDR1 MNHEY and CDR2 SVGAGI. There are 16 residues in the CDR3. With 0 bases removed from V and 2 bases from J, the gap between germline ends came to 13 bases. The CDR3 DNA sequence: TGTGCCAGCAGTTACTCGGCAGCAGGGAAAAACACTGAAGCTTTCTTT. Translating gives CASSYSAAGKNTEAFF.

This clone was observed a few times. This chain uses TRBV11-3 with TRBJ1-1, with 10 bases matching TRBD1. Trimming at V came to 5 bases and at J to 8 bases, leaving 8 bases not matched to a gene. This CDR3 spans 14 amino acids. Germline V gene lookup returns CDR1 SGHNT and CDR2 YENEEA. The CDR3 DNA reads as TGTGCCAGCAGCAAAGAACCGGGACAGGGGGAAGCTTTCTTT. The encoded protein is CASSKEPGQGEAFF.

The J gene is TRBJ1-4, the V gene TRBV30; D uncertain. Germline V gene data show CDR1 as GTSNPN and CDR2 as SVGIG (reference sequence). V was clipped by 6 bases and J by 4 bases, with 6 bases between them. The CDR3 has 11 amino acids. CDR3 amino acids: CACTINEKLFF. CDR3 coding DNA: TGTGCCTGCACAATTAATGAAAAACTGTTTTTT.

The rearrangement uses TRBV5-1 and TRBJ2-2; maybe TRBD2 (6 bases). The CDR3 length is 16 residues. V dropped 6 bases and J dropped 1 base, with 16 bases sitting between them. Germline V gene data show CDR1 as SGHRS and CDR2 as YFSETQ. DNA of the CDR3: TGCGCCAGCAACGGAGGGGCAGGCCTGAACACCGGGGAGCTGTTTTTT. As protein: CASNGGAGLNTGELFF.

The chain carries TRBV28 and TRBJ1-1, with 7 bases matching TRBD1. V was pared by 5 bases and J by 4 bases, with 7 bases of the junction left unmatched. Germline V CDR1 and CDR2: MDHEN, SYDVKM. The CDR3 runs 14 residues. CDR3 sequence: CASSTRQGSTEAFF. The CDR3 DNA reads TGTGCCAGCAGTACTCGACAGGGCAGCACTGAAGCTTTCTTT.

V and J are TRBV5-1 and TRBJ1-5; 7 bases fit TRBD1. The CDR3 contains 14 residues. In germline, CDR1 is SGHRS, CDR2 YFSETQ. Trimming cost V 3 bases and J 7 bases; bases outside gene matches: 7. The CDR3 is CASSSGQQGQPQHF. Written as DNA, the CDR3 is TGCGCCAGCAGCTCGGGACAGCAAGGCCAGCCCCAGCATTTT.

CDR3 sequence: CASISDGSCSYEQYF. CDR3 nucleotide sequence: TGTGCCAGCATTTCTGACGGTAGCTGCTCCTACGAGCAGTACTTC. This chain joins TRBV21-1 and TRBJ2-7; the table's D call TRBD2 went unverified against the DNA. TRBV21-1 is deemed a pseudogene. The CDR3 consists of 15 residues.

The chain has TRBV5-1 and TRBJ2-3; TRBD1 is a possible D gene (5 bases). Germline V CDR1 and CDR2: SGHRS, YFSETQ. CDR3 length: 15 amino acids. The V gene lost 2 bases and the J gene lost 0 bases, with 10 bases spanning the gap. CDR3 in amino acids: CASSFNPGSTDTQYF. The CDR3 bases are TGCGCCAGCAGCTTCAACCCAGGGAGCACAGATACGCAGTATTTT. Looking up the rest from reference TRBV5-1 and TRBJ2-3 gives the full variable domain: KAGVTQTPRYLIKTRGQQVTLSCSPISGHRSVSWYQQTPGQGLQFLFEYFSETQRNKGNFPGRFSGRQFSNSRSEMNVSTLELGDSALYLCASSFNPGSTDTQYFGPGTRLTVL.

The rearrangement links TRBV7-3 to TRBJ2-1, with 9 bases lining up with TRBD2. The J segment lost 5 bases and the V segment lost 5 bases, leaving 4 bases of the junction unmatched. The germline gives CDR1 SGHTA, CDR2 FQGTGA. The CDR3 is 14 residues long. The CDR3 DNA is TGTGCCAGCAGCCCCGGGACTAGCAACAATGAGCAGTTCTTC. Residues: CASSPGTSNNEQFF.

In this sample, this clone turned up once. The gene calls are TRBV19 and TRBJ1-2, with D unresolved. The CDR3 loop spans 11 amino acids. V gave up 4 bases and J gave up 2 bases, with 2 bases separating them. In germline, CDR1 is LNHDA, CDR2 SQIVND (reference sequence). Here the CDR3 DNA reads TGTGCCAGTAGTACAAACTATGGCTACACCTTC. As protein: CASSTNYGYTF.

The chain has TRBV27 and TRBJ2-3; 14 bases fit TRBD2. The germline V gene encodes CDR1 MNHEY and CDR2 SMNVEV (reference sequence). Trimming cost V 4 bases and J 5 bases; bases outside gene matches: 5. This CDR3 is 16 amino acids long. CDR3 sequence (DNA): TGTGCCAGCAGTTGGGGACTAGCGGGAGCGGAAGATACGCAGTATTTT. Amino acid sequence: CASSWGLAGAEDTQYF.

The chain couples TRBV7-3 to TRBJ2-1, with 9 bases aligning to TRBD2. This CDR3 has 14 residues. In germline, CDR1 is SGHTA, CDR2 FQGTGA. V lost 4 bases and J lost 4; bases outside the gene matches: 2. CDR3 loop: CASSSSGNYNEQFF. The CDR3 DNA follows: TGTGCCAGCAGCTCTAGCGGGAATTACAATGAGCAGTTCTTC.

This clone is a singleton in its sample. V is TRBV7-3 and J is TRBJ2-1; TRBD2 aligns across 10 bases. The CDR3 is 19 residues long. Germline V CDR1 and CDR2: SGHTA, FQGTGA. V was pared by 5 bases and J by 4 bases, with 17 bases of the junction left unmatched. The DNA of the CDR3 is TGTGCCAGCAGCCCGTTCAGTCCACCTATACTAGCGGGGTACAATGAGCAGTTCTTC. Protein product: CASSPFSPPILAGYNEQFF.

CDR3 sequence: CASSQSAVTPPNYGYTF. The CDR3 DNA follows: TGTGCCAGCAGCCAGTCGGCAGTGACACCACCCAACTATGGCTACACCTTC. J is TRBJ1-2 and V is TRBV9; D remains unclear. This CDR3 comprises 17 residues. Germline V gene sequence: CDR1 SGDLS, CDR2 YYNGEE. V was pared by 4 bases and J by 2 bases, with 21 bases between.